This passage covers 20 T cell receptor beta chains from one sample sequenced in a study of T cells in women clearing cervical HPV infection. Measured with immunoSEQ multiplex PCR; TCRdb has only the in-frame clones, and not every one. This sample's table has tens of thousands of clones. The sequenced sample was blood buffy coat. These receptors were collected from a woman between 18 and 75 years old with a cervical HPV16 infection that either progressed to CIN3+ or cleared (not recorded which).

Note on this clone: The junction does not match germline at one end; this may be a read error. The CDR3 end falls 3 residues outside the read, so it is completed with the germline J gene. This chain joins TRBV4-2 and TRBJ2-5; maybe TRBD2 (5 bases). This CDR3 contains 14 residues. In germline, CDR1 is LGHNA, CDR2 YNFKEQ. CDR3 DNA (partial): TGCGCCAGCAGCCAAGAGCGCCTAGCAGATACC. This sequence encodes CASSQERLADT. The full CDR3 sequence reads CASSQERLADTQYF.

Concerning this clone itself: The CDR3 goes on 3 residues after the read ends, and that part is filled in from the germline J gene. V usage is TRBV7-9 and J usage is TRBJ1-2, with no clear D. V was cut by 5 bases and J by 2 bases, with 9 bases left in between. Germline values: CDR1 SEHNR, CDR2 FQNEAQ (reference sequence). The CDR3 has 13 amino acids. CDR3 DNA, as far as it was read: TGTGCCAGCAGCCAAAACGGGAACTATGGC. It is translated as CASSQNGNYG. The CDR3, in full, reads CASSQNGNYGYTF.

Points on this clone: The observed sequence ends 3 residues before the CDR3 terminus, with the missing tail filled in from the germline J gene. The rearrangement joins TRBV20-1 to TRBJ2-2, with 10 bases matching TRBD1. CDR1 DFQATT and CDR2 SNEGSKA come from the germline V gene (reference sequence). This CDR3 has 16 residues. The trim removed 0 bases at V and 6 bases at J, leaving 7 bases unmatched. The sequenced part of the CDR3 DNA is TGCAGTGCTAGAGATAGCGGGACAGGGGTTGCCGGGGAG. Translating gives CSARDSGTGVAGE. The CDR3, in full, reads CSARDSGTGVAGELFF.

To note about this clone: The read gets to within 3 residues of the CDR3 end, and the germline J gene fills in the rest. The chain recombines TRBV5-6 with TRBJ1-4; D is perhaps TRBD1 (5 bases). V was clipped by 2 bases and J by 8 bases, with 13 bases between them. Per germline, CDR1 SGHDT and CDR2 YYEEEE. The CDR3 runs to 14 residues. CDR3 bases read: TGTGCCAGCAGCTTTGAGGGGACTTACGAAAAA. Protein product: CASSFEGTYEK. The complete CDR3 protein is CASSFEGTYEKLFF.

CDR3 sequence reads: CAWKILDRVTGELFF. CDR3 bases read: TGTGCCTGGAAAATCCTTGACAGGGTAACCGGGGAG. The gene calls are TRBV30 and TRBJ2-2; 7 bases line up with TRBD1. The read ends 3 residues shy of where the CDR3 ends; the end is completed using the germline J gene. V gave up 4 bases and J gave up 5 bases; unmatched junction bases: 10. Germline V gives CDR1 GTSNPN, CDR2 SVGIG (reference sequence). The CDR3 is 15 amino acids.

With regard to this clone: The read terminates 3 residues before the CDR3 end, so the remaining end is supplied by the germline J gene. V usage is TRBV11-2 and J usage is TRBJ2-5; TRBD2 agrees at 7 bases. V dropped 0 bases and J dropped 3; count of bases not matched to a gene: 4. This CDR3 spans 15 amino acids. The germline gives CDR1 SGHAT, CDR2 FQNNGV. The CDR3 bases that were read are TGTGCCAGCAGCTTAGAAGGTACTAGCGAAGAGACC. This codes for CASSLEGTSEET. The CDR3 as a whole reads CASSLEGTSEETQYF.

Remarks on this clone: Coverage ceases 3 residues before the CDR3 finishes, and the germline J gene fills in the end. The rearrangement joins TRBV19 to TRBJ1-4, with 9 bases matching TRBD1. The V and J ends lost 3 bases and 8 bases, in that order; junction bases with no gene match: 4. From germline, CDR1 is LNHDA and CDR2 SQIVND (reference sequence). The CDR3 contains 14 residues. Partial CDR3 DNA: TGTGCCAGTAGTATGGACAGGGGTGGAGAAAAA. It encodes CASSMDRGGEK. The full CDR3 sequence reads CASSMDRGGEKLFF.

The covered CDR3 bases are TGTGCCAGCAGCTTTACAGGGGGAGAGACG. Its protein product is CASSFTGGET. The whole CDR3 protein reads CASSFTGGETQYF. The genes are TRBV11-3 and TRBJ2-3; 8 bases agree with TRBD1. Read data end 3 residues before the CDR3 end; the end is taken from the germline J gene. The CDR3 runs to 13 residues. The germline gives CDR1 SGHNT, CDR2 YENEEA.

A remark on this clone: The CDR3 is cut off 3 residues early in the read; its end comes from the germline J gene. The rearrangement joins TRBV19 to TRBJ2-6, with D uncertain. CDR1 LNHDA and CDR2 SQIVND come from the germline V gene (reference sequence). The V gene lost 5 bases and the J gene lost 0 bases, with 8 bases spanning the gap. CDR3 length: 15 amino acids. The CDR3 is CASSPRFSGANVLTF. CDR3 DNA, as far as it was read: TGTGCCAGTAGTCCGCGGTTCTCTGGGGCCAACGTC.

Regarding this clone: The CDR3 is cut off 3 residues early in the read; its end comes from the germline J gene. The chain employs TRBV20-1 and TRBJ1-1; D might be TRBD1 (6 bases). The CDR3 extends over 11 amino acids. Germline CDR1 reads DFQATT; CDR2 reads SNEGSKA (reference sequence). V lost 6 bases and J 1 base, leaving 6 bases between the germline ends. This CDR3 is CSAGQNTEAFF. The part of the CDR3 DNA that was read is TGCAGTGCGGGACAGAACACTGAA.

Comments on this clone: The read terminates 3 residues ahead of where the CDR3 ends, so the germline J gene completes it. The genes are TRBV18 and TRBJ1-2; the match to TRBD1 covers 7 bases. This CDR3 is 12 amino acids long. Germline V gene lookup returns CDR1 KGHSH and CDR2 LQKENI. CDR3 bases read: TGTGCCAGCTCAAAGACAGGGTTTACC. Translated: CASSKTGFT. From start to end, the CDR3 is CASSKTGFTYTF.

To note about this clone: The DNA ends 3 residues before the CDR3 does, and the rest of the CDR3 is filled in from the germline J gene. This chain links TRBV13 with TRBJ2-7; 12 bases are shared with TRBD2. Germline-derived CDR1 and CDR2 are PRHDT and FYEKMQ (reference sequence). The CDR3 length is 15 residues. V dropped 2 bases and J dropped 4; count of bases not matched to a gene: 3. This chain's CDR3 is CASSLPTSGSYEQYF. The CDR3 bases that were read are TGTGCCAGCAGCTTACCGACTAGCGGGAGTTACGAG. The full variable domain, its missing parts supplied by reference TRBV13 and TRBJ2-7, is AAGVIQSPRHLIKEKRETATLKCYPIPRHDTVYWYQQGPGQDPQFLISFYEKMQSDKGSIPDRFSAQQFSDYHSELNMSSLELGDSALYFCASSLPTSGSYEQYFGPGTRLTVT.

Remarks on this clone: The DNA ends 3 residues before the CDR3 does, and the rest of the CDR3 is filled in from the germline J gene. This chain connects TRBV29-1 to TRBJ2-7; TRBD1 might be the D (6 bases). Germline V gene lookup returns CDR1 SQVTM and CDR2 ANQGSEA. V lost 5 bases and J 4 bases, leaving 21 bases between the germline ends. The CDR3 runs to 15 residues. CDR3 DNA, as far as it was read: TGCAGCGTTCTAAAGGATACAGGGTTCGTATACGAG. Amino acid sequence: CSVLKDTGFVYE. The entire CDR3 protein is CSVLKDTGFVYEQYF.

With respect to this clone: Coverage ceases 3 residues before the CDR3 finishes, and the germline J gene fills in the end. This rearrangement joins TRBV2 to TRBJ2-1; 7 positions match TRBD1. V dropped 5 bases and J dropped 0; count of bases not matched to a gene: 4. Germline lookup yields CDR1 SNHLY and CDR2 FYNNEI. The CDR3 totals 15 residues. The CDR3: CASSKQGNSYNEQFF. Partial CDR3 DNA: TGTGCCAGCAGTAAACAGGGGAACTCCTACAATGAG.

The CDR3 sequence: CASSVGQGREETQYF. CDR3 bases read: TGCGCCAGCAGCGTGGGACAGGGGAGGGAAGAGACC. This chain links TRBV5-1 with TRBJ2-5, with 10 bases identical to TRBD1. The CDR3 end lies 3 residues beyond the end of the read and is filled in from the germline J gene. After removal of 4 bases from V and 3 bases from J, the junction contained 6 bases not matched to a gene. Germline CDR1 reads SGHRS; CDR2 reads YFSETQ. This CDR3 is built from 15 residues.

About this clone itself: The sequenced fragment ends 3 residues before the CDR3 boundary, so the rest is inferred from the germline J gene. The rearrangement links TRBV5-4 to TRBJ1-2, with 9 positions matching TRBD1. The CDR3 extends over 15 amino acids. The V gene's germline CDR1 is SGHNT and CDR2 YYREEE (reference sequence). Losses at the gene ends were 0 bases for V and 0 bases for J; bases not matched to a gene: 0. The part of the CDR3 DNA that was read is TGTGCCAGCAGCTTGGGGGACAGGGCTAACTATGGC. Protein: CASSLGDRANYG. The complete CDR3 reads CASSLGDRANYGYTF.

With respect to this clone: The CDR3 goes on 3 residues after the read ends, and that part is filled in from the germline J gene. The chain carries TRBV12-3 or TRBV12-4 and TRBJ2-2, with TRBD2 as a possible D gene (6 bases). CDR3 length: 14 residues. CDR3 bases read: TGTGCCAGCAGTTTGGAGGGGAATAATGAAAAG. Encoded protein: CASSLEGNNEK. The full CDR3 is CASSLEGNNEKLFF.

In regard to this clone: Coverage ceases 3 residues before the CDR3 finishes, and the germline J gene fills in the end. The V and J genes are TRBV19 and TRBJ2-4; tentative D call: TRBD1 (5 bases). CDR1 and CDR2 from the germline V gene are LNHDA and SQIVND (reference sequence). The CDR3 sequence is 13 residues long. This CDR3 is CASSTPTVYGQYF. CDR3 bases read: TGTGCCAGTAGTACCCCGACAGTCTATGGT. The whole variable domain, filled in from reference TRBV19 and TRBJ2-4, reads DGGITQSPKYLFRKEGQNVTLSCEQNLNHDAMYWYRQDPGQGLRLIYYSQIVNDFQKGDIAEGYSVSREKKESFPLTVTSAQKNPTAFYLCASSTPTVYGQYFGAGTRLSVL.

A note on this clone: The read finishes 3 residues shy of the CDR3 end, and the germline J gene is used to complete it. The chain combines TRBV11-2 with TRBJ2-3; D is ambiguous. Trimming shortened V by 5 bases and J by 8 bases, and 20 bases separated the two germline ends. This CDR3 contains 15 residues. Germline CDR1 and CDR2: SGHAT and FQNNGV. The CDR3 bases that were read are TGTGCCAGCAGCCCCTTCGGCGGTGTCGAAGGTACG. It translates to CASSPFGGVEGT. The CDR3 in its entirety is CASSPFGGVEGTQYF.

Remarks on this clone: Read data end 3 residues before the CDR3 end; the end is taken from the germline J gene. V and J are TRBV7-9 and TRBJ1-2; D not resolved. V lost 0 bases and J 5 bases, leaving 10 bases between the germline ends. Per the germline V gene, CDR1 is SEHNR and CDR2 is FQNEAQ (reference sequence). This CDR3 has 14 amino acids. The CDR3 bases that were read are TGTGCCAGCAGCTTAGCCTTAACAGCTTATGGC. Translated: CASSLALTAYG. The entire CDR3 protein reads CASSLALTAYGYTF.